This TCR beta chain stems from a study of blood T cell repertoires in COVID-19. Study in general: Samples representing acute and convalescent COVID-19 were sourced from the United States, Italy and Spain. The analysed material was cDNA or gDNA that came from T cells, B-cell-depleted T cells, or PBMCs.

Original methodology: Estimation of nucleated cell counts was performed using reference gene primer amplification. Profiling relied on immunoSEQ multiplex PCR, and the TCRdb table lists in-frame clones only, not all of them. That table gives V, J and clone size, and the DNA gave D and trimming. The data contain roughly 41,000 clones, about 88% of them singletons. The CDR3 totals 13 residues. The germline gives CDR1 MNHEY, CDR2 SMNVEV (reference sequence). V was trimmed by 5 bases and J by 2 bases, leaving 10 bases between them. This clonotype originated in a man aged 60-69 years with active COVID-19. The chain employs TRBV27 and TRBJ2-7; perhaps TRBD1 as D (6 bases). Sequencing input: peripheral blood. The CDR3 loop is CASSPQGPYEQYF. The CDR3 DNA is TGTGCCAGCAGTCCCCAGGGGCCCTACGAGCAGTACTTC.